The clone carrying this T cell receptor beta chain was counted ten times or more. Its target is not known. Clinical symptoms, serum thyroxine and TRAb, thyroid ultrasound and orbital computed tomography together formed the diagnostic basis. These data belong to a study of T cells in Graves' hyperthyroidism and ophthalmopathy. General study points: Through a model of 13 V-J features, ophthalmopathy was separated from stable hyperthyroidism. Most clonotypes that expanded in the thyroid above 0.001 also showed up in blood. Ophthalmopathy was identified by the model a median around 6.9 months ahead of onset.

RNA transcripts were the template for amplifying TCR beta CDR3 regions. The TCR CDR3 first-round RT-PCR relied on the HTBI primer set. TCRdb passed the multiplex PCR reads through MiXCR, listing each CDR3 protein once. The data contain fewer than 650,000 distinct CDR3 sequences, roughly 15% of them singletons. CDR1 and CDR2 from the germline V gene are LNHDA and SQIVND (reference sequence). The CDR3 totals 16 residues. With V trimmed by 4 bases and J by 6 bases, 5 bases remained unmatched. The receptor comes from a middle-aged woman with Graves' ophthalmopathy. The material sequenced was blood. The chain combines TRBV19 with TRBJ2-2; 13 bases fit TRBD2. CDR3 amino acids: CASSTGLAGVAGELFF. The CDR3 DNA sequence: TGTGCCAGTAGTACTGGACTAGCGGGAGTAGCCGGGGAGCTGTTTTTT. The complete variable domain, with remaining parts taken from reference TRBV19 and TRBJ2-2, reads DGGITQSPKYLFRKEGQNVTLSCEQNLNHDAMYWYRQDPGQGLRLIYYSQIVNDFQKGDIAEGYSVSREKKESFPLTVTSAQKNPTAFYLCASSTGLAGVAGELFFGEGSRLTVL.